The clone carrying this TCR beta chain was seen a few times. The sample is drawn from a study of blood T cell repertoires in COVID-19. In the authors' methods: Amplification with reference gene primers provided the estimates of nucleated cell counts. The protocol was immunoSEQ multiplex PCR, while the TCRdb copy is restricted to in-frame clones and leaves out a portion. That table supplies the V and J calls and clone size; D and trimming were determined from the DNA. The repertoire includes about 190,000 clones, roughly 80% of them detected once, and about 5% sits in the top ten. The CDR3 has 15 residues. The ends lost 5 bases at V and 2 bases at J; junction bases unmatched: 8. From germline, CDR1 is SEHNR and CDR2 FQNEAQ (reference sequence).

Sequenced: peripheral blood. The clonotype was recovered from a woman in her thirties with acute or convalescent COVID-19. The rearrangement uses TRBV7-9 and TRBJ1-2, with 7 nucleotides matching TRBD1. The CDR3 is CASSPRTGPNYGYTF. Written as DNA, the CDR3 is TGTGCCAGCAGCCCACGGACAGGACCAAACTATGGCTACACCTTC.